This T cell receptor (beta chain) derives from a study of blood T cell repertoires in COVID-19. Generated by immunoSEQ multiplex PCR, the TCRdb table keeps only in-frame clones and is missing some. The sample lists 120,000 or so clones; 70% to 90% were seen once. This clone came up once. The CDR3 has 14 residues. V gave up 2 bases and J gave up 1 base, with 8 bases separating them. Germline CDR1 and CDR2: MNHEY and SVGAGI. Sequences were obtained from peripheral blood. This chain connects TRBV6-5 to TRBJ1-1, with a tentative D call TRBD1 (6 bases). The TCR was taken from a man between 45 and 60 years old with acute or convalescent COVID-19. The CDR3, as DNA: TGTGCCAGCAGTTACCGAGGGGGGAACACTGAAGCTTTCTTT. This codes for CASSYRGGNTEAFF.